In this sample, the clone carrying this T cell receptor (beta chain) turned up many times. This sample stems from a study of low-dose radiotherapy and immunotherapy resistance in tumors. For the study at large: Members of Cohort 1 were treated with 0.5 Gy per fraction every 2 weeks. The prescribed total PTV dose was 6.5 Gy.

The CDR3 consists of 14 residues. With 0 bases removed from V and 7 bases from J, the gap between germline ends came to 13 bases. Per germline, CDR1 DFQATT and CDR2 SNEGSKA (reference sequence). TRAV- and TRBV-specific primers were used for first-strand cDNA, which covered alpha and beta chains. TCR amplification used roughly 21 PCR cycles, a constant-region primer and a V-primer adapter. TCRdb itself ran the reads through MiXCR, one entry per CDR3 protein. The repertoire holds 80,000 to 90,000 distinct CDR3 sequences, with about 18% as singletons. The time point denotes: before trial treatment. The specimen comprised PBMCs, sampled before treatment. The sequence was obtained from a male donor with prostate cancer. The chain is built from TRBV20-1 and TRBJ1-5, with unresolved D. CDR3 DNA sequence: TGCAGTGCTAGAGAGCAGCTACGGGGACAGCCCCAGCATTTT. It encodes CSAREQLRGQPQHF.